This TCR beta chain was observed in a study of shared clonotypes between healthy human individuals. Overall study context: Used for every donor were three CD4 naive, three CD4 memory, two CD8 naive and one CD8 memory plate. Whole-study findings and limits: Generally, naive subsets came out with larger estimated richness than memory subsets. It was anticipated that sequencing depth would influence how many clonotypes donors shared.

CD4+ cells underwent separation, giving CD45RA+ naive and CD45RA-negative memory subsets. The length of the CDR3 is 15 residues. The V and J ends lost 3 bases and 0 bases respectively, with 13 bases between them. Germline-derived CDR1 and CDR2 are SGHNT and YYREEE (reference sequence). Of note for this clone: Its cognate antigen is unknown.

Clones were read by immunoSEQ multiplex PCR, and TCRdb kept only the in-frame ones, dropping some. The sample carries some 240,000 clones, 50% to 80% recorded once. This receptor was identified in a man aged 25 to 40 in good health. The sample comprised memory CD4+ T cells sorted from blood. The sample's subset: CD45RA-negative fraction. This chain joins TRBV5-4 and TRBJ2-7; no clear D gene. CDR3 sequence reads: CASSSGSHSSYEQYF. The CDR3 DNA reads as TGTGCCAGCAGCTCCGGCTCCCATAGCTCCTACGAGCAGTACTTC. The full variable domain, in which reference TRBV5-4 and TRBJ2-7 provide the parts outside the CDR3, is ETGVTQSPTHLIKTRGQQVTLRCSSQSGHNTVSWYQQALGQGPQFIFQYYREEENGRGNFPPRFSGLQFPNYSSELNVNALELDDSALYLCASSSGSHSSYEQYFGPGTRLTVT.